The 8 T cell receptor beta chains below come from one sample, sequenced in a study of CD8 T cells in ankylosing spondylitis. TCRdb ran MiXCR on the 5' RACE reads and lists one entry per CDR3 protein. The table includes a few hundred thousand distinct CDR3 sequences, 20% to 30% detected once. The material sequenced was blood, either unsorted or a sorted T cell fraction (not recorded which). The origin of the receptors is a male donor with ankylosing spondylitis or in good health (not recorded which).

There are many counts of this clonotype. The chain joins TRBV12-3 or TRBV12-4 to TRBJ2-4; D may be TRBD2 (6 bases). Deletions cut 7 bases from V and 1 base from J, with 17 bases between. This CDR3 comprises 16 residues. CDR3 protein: CASTDRDLGAKNIQYF. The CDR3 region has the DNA TGTGCCAGCACCGATCGGGACTTGGGGGCCAAAAACATTCAGTACTTC.

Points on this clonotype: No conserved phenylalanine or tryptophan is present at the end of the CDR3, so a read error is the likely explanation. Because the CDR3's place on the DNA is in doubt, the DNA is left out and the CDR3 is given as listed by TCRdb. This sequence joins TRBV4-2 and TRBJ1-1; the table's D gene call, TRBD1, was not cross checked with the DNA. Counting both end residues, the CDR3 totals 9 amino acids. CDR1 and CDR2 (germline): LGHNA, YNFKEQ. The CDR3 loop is CASSQVGRV.

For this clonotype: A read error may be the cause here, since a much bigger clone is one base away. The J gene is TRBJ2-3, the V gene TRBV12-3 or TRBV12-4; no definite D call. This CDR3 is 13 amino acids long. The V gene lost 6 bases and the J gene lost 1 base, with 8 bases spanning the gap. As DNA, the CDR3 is TGTGCCAGCAGGAGGTGGGGCACAGATACGCAGTATTTT. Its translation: CASRRWGTDTQYF.

The CDR3, as DNA: TGTGCCAGCAGTTTAGTCGGGACAGGGCCCTACGAGCAGTACTTC. It encodes CASSLVGTGPYEQYF. The chain combines TRBV12-3 or TRBV12-4 with TRBJ2-7; TRBD1 aligns across 9 bases. The CDR3 runs 15 residues. The ends lost 1 base at V and 2 bases at J; junction bases unmatched: 3.

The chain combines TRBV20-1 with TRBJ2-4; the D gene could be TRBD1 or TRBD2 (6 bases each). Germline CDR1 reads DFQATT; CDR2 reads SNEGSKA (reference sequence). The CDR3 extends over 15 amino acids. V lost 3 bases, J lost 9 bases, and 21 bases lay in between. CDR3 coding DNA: TGCAGTGCTAGCACTGGAGGGGGGCCCAGGGGCATTCAGTACTTC. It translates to CSASTGGGPRGIQYF.

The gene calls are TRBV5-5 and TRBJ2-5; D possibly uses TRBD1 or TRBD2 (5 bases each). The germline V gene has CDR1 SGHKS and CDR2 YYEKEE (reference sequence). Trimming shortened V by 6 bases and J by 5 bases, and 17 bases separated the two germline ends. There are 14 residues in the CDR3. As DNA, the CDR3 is TGTGCCAGCACCCATAGGGGCGAGGGGGAGACCCAGTACTTC. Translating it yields CASTHRGEGETQYF.

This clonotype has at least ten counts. CDR3 DNA sequence: TGTGCCAGCAGCCACATAGCGGGGGAAACCTACAATGAGCAGTTCTTC. Translated, it gives CASSHIAGETYNEQFF. The chain joins TRBV3-1 to TRBJ2-1; 9 nucleotides match TRBD2. The V and J ends lost 3 bases and 2 bases, in that order; junction bases with no gene match: 5. The CDR3 sequence is 16 residues long. In germline, CDR1 is LGHDT, CDR2 YNNKEL (reference sequence).

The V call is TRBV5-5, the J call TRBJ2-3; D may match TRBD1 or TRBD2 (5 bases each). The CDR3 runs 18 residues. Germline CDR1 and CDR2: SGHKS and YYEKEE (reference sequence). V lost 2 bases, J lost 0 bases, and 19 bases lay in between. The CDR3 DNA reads TGTGCCAGCAGCTTATCAGGCGCCGGGACGGGAAGCACAGATACGCAGTATTTT. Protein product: CASSLSGAGTGSTDTQYF. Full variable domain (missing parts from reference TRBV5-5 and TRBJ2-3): DAGVTQSPTHLIKTRGQQVTLRCSPISGHKSVSWYQQVLGQGPQFIFQYYEKEERGRGNFPDRFSARQFPNYSSELNVNALLLGDSALYLCASSLSGAGTGSTDTQYFGPGTRLTVL.